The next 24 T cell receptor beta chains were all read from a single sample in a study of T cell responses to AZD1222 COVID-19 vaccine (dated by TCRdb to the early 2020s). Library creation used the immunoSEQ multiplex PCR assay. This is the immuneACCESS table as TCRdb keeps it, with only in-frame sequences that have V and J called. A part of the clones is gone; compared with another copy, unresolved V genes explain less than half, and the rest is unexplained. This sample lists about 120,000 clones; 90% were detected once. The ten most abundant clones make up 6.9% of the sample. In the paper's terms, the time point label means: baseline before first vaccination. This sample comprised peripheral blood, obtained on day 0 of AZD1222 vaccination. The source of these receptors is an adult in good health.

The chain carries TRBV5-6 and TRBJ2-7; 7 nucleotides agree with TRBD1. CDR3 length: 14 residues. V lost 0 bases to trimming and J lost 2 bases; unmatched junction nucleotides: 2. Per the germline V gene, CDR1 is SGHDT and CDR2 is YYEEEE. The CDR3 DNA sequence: TGTGCCAGCAGCTTGGGGGACAGCACCTACGAGCAGTACTTC. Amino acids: CASSLGDSTYEQYF.

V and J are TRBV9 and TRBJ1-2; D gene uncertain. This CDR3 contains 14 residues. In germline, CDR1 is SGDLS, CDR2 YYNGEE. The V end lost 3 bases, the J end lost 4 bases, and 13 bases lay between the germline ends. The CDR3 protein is CASSATWTGYGYTF. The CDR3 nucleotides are TGTGCCAGCAGCGCCACTTGGACGGGCTATGGCTACACCTTC.

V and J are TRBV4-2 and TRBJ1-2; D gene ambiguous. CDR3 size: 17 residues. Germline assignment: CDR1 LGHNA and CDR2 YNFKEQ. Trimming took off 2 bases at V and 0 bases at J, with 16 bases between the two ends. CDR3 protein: CASSQYLLADPNYGYTF. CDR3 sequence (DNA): TGTGCCAGCAGCCAATACCTGTTGGCAGACCCTAACTATGGCTACACCTTC.

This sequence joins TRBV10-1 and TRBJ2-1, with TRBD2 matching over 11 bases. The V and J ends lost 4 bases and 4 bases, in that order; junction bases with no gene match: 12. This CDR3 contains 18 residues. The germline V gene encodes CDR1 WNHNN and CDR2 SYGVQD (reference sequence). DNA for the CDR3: TGCGCCAGCAGTGGACCTAAAACCGGGACTAGCGGTTACAATGAGCAGTTCTTC. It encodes CASSGPKTGTSGYNEQFF.

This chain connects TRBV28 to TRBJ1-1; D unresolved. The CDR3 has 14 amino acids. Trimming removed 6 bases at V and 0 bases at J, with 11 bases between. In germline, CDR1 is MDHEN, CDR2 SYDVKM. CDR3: CASRGLYLNTEAFF. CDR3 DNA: TGTGCCAGCAGAGGTCTTTATTTGAACACTGAAGCTTTCTTT.

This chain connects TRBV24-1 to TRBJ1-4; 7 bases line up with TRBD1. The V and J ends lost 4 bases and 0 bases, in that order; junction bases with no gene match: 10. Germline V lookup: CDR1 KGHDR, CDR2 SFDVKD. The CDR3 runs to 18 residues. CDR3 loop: CATSEGQRSIATNEKLFF. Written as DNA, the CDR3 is TGTGCCACCAGTGAGGGACAGCGATCGATTGCAACTAATGAAAAACTGTTTTTT.

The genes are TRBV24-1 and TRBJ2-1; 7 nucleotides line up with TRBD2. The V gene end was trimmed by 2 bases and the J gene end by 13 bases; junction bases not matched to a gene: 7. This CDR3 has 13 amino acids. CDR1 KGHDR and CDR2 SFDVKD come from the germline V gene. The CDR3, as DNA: TGTGCCACCAGTGATTCCGGACTAGTCGGTCAGTTCTTC. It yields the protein CATSDSGLVGQFF.

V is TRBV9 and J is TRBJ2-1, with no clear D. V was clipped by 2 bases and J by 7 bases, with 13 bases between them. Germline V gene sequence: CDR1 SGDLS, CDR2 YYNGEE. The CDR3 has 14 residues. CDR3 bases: TGTGCCAGCAGCGTTGGAGCTGTAACAAATGAGCAGTTCTTC. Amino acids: CASSVGAVTNEQFF. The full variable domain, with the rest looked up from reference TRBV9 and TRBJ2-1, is DSGVTQTPKHLITATGQRVTLRCSPRSGDLSVYWYQQSLDQGLQFLIQYYNGEERAKGNILERFSAQQFPDLHSELNLSSLELGDSALYFCASSVGAVTNEQFFGPGTRLTVL.

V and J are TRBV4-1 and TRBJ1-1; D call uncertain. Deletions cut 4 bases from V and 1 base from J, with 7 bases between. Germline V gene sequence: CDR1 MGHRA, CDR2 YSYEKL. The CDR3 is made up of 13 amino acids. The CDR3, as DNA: TGCGCCAGCAGCCTGGAGAGGAACACTGAAGCTTTCTTT. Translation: CASSLERNTEAFF.

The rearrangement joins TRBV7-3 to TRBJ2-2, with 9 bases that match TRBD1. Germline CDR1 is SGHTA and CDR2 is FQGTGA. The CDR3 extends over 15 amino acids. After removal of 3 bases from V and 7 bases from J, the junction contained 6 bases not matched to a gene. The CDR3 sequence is CASSFGQGTGGELFF. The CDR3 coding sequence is TGTGCCAGCAGCTTCGGACAGGGGACGGGCGGGGAGCTGTTTTTT. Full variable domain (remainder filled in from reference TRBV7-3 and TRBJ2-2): GAGVSQTPSNKVTEKGKYVELRCDPISGHTALYWYRQSLGQGPEFLIYFQGTGAADDSGLPNDRFFAVRPEGSVSTLKIQRTERGDSAVYLCASSFGQGTGGELFFGEGSRLTVL.

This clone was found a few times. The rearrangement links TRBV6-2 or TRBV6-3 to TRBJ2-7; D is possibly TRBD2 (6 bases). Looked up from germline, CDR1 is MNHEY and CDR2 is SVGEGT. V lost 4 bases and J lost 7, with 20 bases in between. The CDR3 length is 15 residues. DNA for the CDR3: TGTGCCAGCAGTTTTACATATAGCGGAACCAGAGAGCAGTACTTC. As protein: CASSFTYSGTREQYF.

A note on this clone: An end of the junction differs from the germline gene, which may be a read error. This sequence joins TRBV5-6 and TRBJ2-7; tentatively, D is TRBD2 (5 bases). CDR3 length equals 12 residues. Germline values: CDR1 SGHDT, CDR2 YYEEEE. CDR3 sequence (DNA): TGTGCCAGCAGCTTGGGACCCGTCGGAGGACACTTC. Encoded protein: CASSLGPVGGHF.

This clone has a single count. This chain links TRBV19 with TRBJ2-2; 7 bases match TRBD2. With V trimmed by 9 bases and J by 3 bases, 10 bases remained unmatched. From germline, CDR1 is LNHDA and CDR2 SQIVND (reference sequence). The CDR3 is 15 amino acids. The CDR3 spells CASGRNPGDTGELFF. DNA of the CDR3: TGTGCCAGCGGGAGGAATCCGGGGGACACCGGGGAGCTGTTTTTT.

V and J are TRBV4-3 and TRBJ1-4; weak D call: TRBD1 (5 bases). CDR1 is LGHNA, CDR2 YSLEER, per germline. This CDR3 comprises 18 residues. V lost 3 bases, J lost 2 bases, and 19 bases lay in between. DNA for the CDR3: TGCGCCAGCAGCCAGGATCCACCCCAGGGTATTACTAATGAAAAACTGTTTTTT. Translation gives CASSQDPPQGITNEKLFF.

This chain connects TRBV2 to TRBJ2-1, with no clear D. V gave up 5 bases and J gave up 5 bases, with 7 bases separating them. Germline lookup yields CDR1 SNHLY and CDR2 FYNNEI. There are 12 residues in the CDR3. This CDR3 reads CASSFNDNEQFF. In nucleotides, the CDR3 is TGTGCCAGCAGTTTTAATGACAATGAGCAGTTCTTC.

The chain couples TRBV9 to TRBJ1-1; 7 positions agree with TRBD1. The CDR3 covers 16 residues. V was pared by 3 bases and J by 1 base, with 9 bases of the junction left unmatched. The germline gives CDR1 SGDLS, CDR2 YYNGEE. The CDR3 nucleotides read TGTGCCAGCAGCGCCACTACAGGGGAGGGGAACACTGAAGCTTTCTTT. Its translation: CASSATTGEGNTEAFF.

CDR3 sequence (DNA): TGTGCCAGCAGCTTCCCAGGGGCCTATGGCTACACCTTC. The encoded protein is CASSFPGAYGYTF. J is TRBJ1-2 and V is TRBV5-4, with D possibly being TRBD1 (6 bases). The germline V gene has CDR1 SGHNT and CDR2 YYREEE (reference sequence). CDR3 length: 13 amino acids. The V and J ends lost 2 bases and 4 bases respectively, with 9 bases between them.

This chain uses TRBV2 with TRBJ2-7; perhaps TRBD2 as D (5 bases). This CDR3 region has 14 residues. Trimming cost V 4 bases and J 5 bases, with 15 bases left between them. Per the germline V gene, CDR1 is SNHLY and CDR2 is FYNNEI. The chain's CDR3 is CASSGTSGIHEQYF. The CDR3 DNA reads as TGTGCCAGCAGTGGAACTTCGGGGATCCACGAGCAGTACTTC.

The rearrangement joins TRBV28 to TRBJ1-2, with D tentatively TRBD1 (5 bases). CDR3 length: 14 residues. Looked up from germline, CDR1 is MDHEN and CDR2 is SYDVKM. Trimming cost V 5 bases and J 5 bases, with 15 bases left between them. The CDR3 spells CASSPYPGTYGYTF. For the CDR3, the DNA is TGTGCCAGCAGTCCCTACCCCGGGACTTATGGCTACACCTTC.

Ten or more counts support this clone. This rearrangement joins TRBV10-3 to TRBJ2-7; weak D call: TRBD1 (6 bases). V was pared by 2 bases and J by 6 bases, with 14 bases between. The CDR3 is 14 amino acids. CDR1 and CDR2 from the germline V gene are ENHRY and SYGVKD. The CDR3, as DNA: TGTGCCATCAGTGAGGGTGGGACAAGGCCCGAGCAGTACTTC. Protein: CAISEGGTRPEQYF.

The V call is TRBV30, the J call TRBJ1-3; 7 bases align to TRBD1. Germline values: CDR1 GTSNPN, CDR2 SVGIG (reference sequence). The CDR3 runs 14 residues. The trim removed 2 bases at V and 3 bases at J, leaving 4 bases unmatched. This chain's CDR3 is CAWSQGGFGNTIYF. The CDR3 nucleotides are TGTGCCTGGAGTCAGGGGGGCTTTGGAAACACCATATATTTT.

The CDR3 sequence is CSVEDRRNTNTIYF. The CDR3 DNA reads TGCAGCGTTGAAGATCGACGGAATACAAACACCATATATTTT. The chain recombines TRBV29-1 with TRBJ1-3; D remains unclear. The CDR3 loop spans 14 amino acids. V lost 0 bases, J lost 6 bases, and 12 bases lay in between. Per the germline V gene, CDR1 is SQVTM and CDR2 is ANQGSEA. The variable domain in full, with the rest retrieved from reference TRBV29-1 and TRBJ1-3, is SAVISQKPSRDICQRGTSLTIQCQVDSQVTMMFWYRQQPGQSLTLIATANQGSEATYESGFVIDKFPISRPNLTFSTLTVSNMSPEDSSIYLCSVEDRRNTNTIYFGEGSWLTVV.

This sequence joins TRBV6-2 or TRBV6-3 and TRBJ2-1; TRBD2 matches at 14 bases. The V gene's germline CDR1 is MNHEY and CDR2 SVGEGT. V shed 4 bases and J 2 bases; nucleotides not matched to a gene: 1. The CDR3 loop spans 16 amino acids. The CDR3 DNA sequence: TGTGCCAGCAGTTGGACTAGCGGGGGGCCCTACAATGAGCAGTTCTTC. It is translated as CASSWTSGGPYNEQFF.

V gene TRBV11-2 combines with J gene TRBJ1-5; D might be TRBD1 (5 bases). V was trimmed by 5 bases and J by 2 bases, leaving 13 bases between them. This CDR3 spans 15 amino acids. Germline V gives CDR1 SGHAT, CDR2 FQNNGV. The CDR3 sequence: CASSVGRAGNQPQHF. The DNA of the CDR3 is TGTGCCAGCAGCGTGGGACGGGCCGGCAATCAGCCCCAGCATTTT.